These 31 T cell receptor beta chains were all obtained from the same sample, sequenced in a study of cytomegalovirus exposure and HLA in healthy donors. Primers: 60 Vbeta forward and 13 Jbeta reverse. Using immunoSEQ multiplex PCR, the repertoire was profiled, and TCRdb retains in-frame clones only, with some absent. The sample consists of fewer than 200,000 clones, 70% to 90% of them appearing once. The sequenced material came from PBMCs. Receptors were obtained from a woman in her twenties or thirties in good health and CMV-seronegative.

The chain links TRBV11-2 to TRBJ2-6; possible D gene TRBD1, 6 bases. Germline CDR1 reads SGHAT; CDR2 reads FQNNGV. With 3 bases removed from V and 2 bases from J, the gap between germline ends came to 8 bases. The CDR3 sequence is 15 residues long. As DNA, the CDR3 is TGTGCCAGCAGCTTGGGGGCTCCTGGGGCCAACGTCCTGACTTTC. It is translated as CASSLGAPGANVLTF.

The rearrangement links TRBV7-2 to TRBJ1-5; 9 positions match TRBD1. V trimming: 3 bases; J trimming: 5 bases; junction bases outside the gene matches: 2. Germline CDR1 is SGHTA and CDR2 is FQGNSA. The CDR3 has 14 residues. CDR3 in DNA: TGTGCCAGCAGCTTTACAGGGGGCTATCAGCCCCAGCATTTT. Translation: CASSFTGGYQPQHF.

In DNA form, the CDR3 reads TGTGCCAGCAGTGATCTTCCCGGGATGGCGAACACTGAAGCTTTCTTT. It translates to CASSDLPGMANTEAFF. This chain connects TRBV25-1 to TRBJ1-1; D is unclear. The ends were cut back, 3 bases at V and 1 base at J, with 15 bases in the middle. CDR3 length equals 16 residues. The germline V gene has CDR1 MGHDK and CDR2 SYGVNS.

The gene calls are TRBV9 and TRBJ1-6; 9 positions match TRBD1. Per the germline V gene, CDR1 is SGDLS and CDR2 is YYNGEE. The CDR3 covers 16 residues. The trim removed 0 bases at V and 7 bases at J, leaving 5 bases unmatched. The CDR3 DNA reads as TGTGCCAGCAGCGTAGATTCGACAGGGGGGAATTCACCCCTCCACTTT. Amino acid sequence: CASSVDSTGGNSPLHF.

This clone was recorded a few times. An end of the junction does not agree with germline; a read error may underlie this. V usage is TRBV7-9 and J usage is TRBJ1-1; unclear D gene. CDR3 length: 12 amino acids. In germline, CDR1 is SEHNR, CDR2 FQNEAQ (reference sequence). DNA for the CDR3: TGTTCCAGCAGTCTCGGGAACACTGAAGCTTTCTTT. Its translation is CSSSLGNTEAFF.

This clone was observed a handful of times. The CDR3 DNA reads as TGTGCCAGCAGCTCCATCAAGGGGCAGCACACCGGGGAGCTGTTTTTT. Encoded protein: CASSSIKGQHTGELFF. The chain recombines TRBV9 with TRBJ2-2, with D possibly matching TRBD1 (5 bases). Trimming left V 4 bases short and J 3 bases short, with 16 bases between. This CDR3 has 16 amino acids. The germline gives CDR1 SGDLS, CDR2 YYNGEE. The variable domain in full, with the rest retrieved from reference TRBV9 and TRBJ2-2, is DSGVTQTPKHLITATGQRVTLRCSPRSGDLSVYWYQQSLDQGLQFLIQYYNGEERAKGNILERFSAQQFPDLHSELNLSSLELGDSALYFCASSSIKGQHTGELFFGEGSRLTVL.

The genes are TRBV4-3 and TRBJ2-1; D gene unclear. V was cut by 0 bases and J by 8 bases, with 11 bases left in between. The CDR3 extends over 14 amino acids. Germline lookup yields CDR1 LGHNA and CDR2 YSLEER. CDR3: CASSQEVSLHEQFF. CDR3 nucleotides: TGCGCCAGCAGCCAAGAGGTGAGCCTCCATGAGCAGTTCTTC.

A single count supports this clone. The genes are TRBV5-6 and TRBJ1-5, with 7 bases aligning to TRBD1. Germline V gene lookup returns CDR1 SGHDT and CDR2 YYEEEE. The CDR3 totals 18 residues. V was pared by 2 bases and J by 3 bases, with 14 bases of the junction left unmatched. The CDR3 here is CASSFWLGTARPNQPQHF. The CDR3 DNA reads as TGTGCCAGCAGCTTTTGGTTGGGGACAGCAAGACCCAATCAGCCCCAGCATTTT.

V usage is TRBV5-1 and J usage is TRBJ1-1, with D tentatively TRBD1 (5 bases). The CDR3 covers 14 residues. CDR1 and CDR2 (germline): SGHRS, YFSETQ. V dropped 4 bases and J dropped 5 bases, with 15 bases sitting between them. Written as DNA, the CDR3 is TGCGCCAGCAGCCCGAGTGCAGGGCGTACTGAAGCTTTCTTT. Its translation is CASSPSAGRTEAFF. The whole variable domain, filled in from reference TRBV5-1 and TRBJ1-1, reads KAGVTQTPRYLIKTRGQQVTLSCSPISGHRSVSWYQQTPGQGLQFLFEYFSETQRNKGNFPGRFSGRQFSNSRSEMNVSTLELGDSALYLCASSPSAGRTEAFFGQGTRLTVV.

V usage is TRBV9 and J usage is TRBJ1-2; D possibly corresponds to TRBD1 (6 bases). Trimming removed 7 bases from V and 8 bases from J, with 15 bases in between. This CDR3 comprises 12 residues. Germline CDR1 is SGDLS and CDR2 is YYNGEE. The CDR3 coding sequence is TGTGCCAGCCATTTACAGGGTAGGGGCTACACCTTC. Translation: CASHLQGRGYTF.

The gene calls are TRBV18 and TRBJ1-1, with D unclear. The CDR3 spans 13 residues. The germline gives CDR1 KGHSH, CDR2 LQKENI. The V gene lost 2 bases and the J gene lost 8 bases, with 12 bases spanning the gap. In DNA, the CDR3 is TGTGCCAGCTCACCAATTCCCACAGCCGAAGCTTTCTTT. Translation: CASSPIPTAEAFF.

This chain uses TRBV10-1 with TRBJ2-5; D call uncertain. V was pared by 2 bases and J by 4 bases, with 8 bases between. The CDR3 sequence is 13 residues long. Germline CDR1 WNHNN, CDR2 SYGVQD (reference sequence). The CDR3 loop is CASSETSGETQYF. Written as DNA, the CDR3 is TGCGCCAGCAGTGAGACATCTGGAGAGACCCAGTACTTC.

The chain's CDR3 is CASSLGGREEKLFF. The DNA for the CDR3 is TGTGCCAGCAGTTTAGGAGGAAGAGAAGAAAAACTGTTTTTT. The chain has TRBV28 and TRBJ1-4; D call uncertain. The CDR3 runs to 14 residues. V dropped 2 bases and J dropped 8 bases, with 12 bases sitting between them. CDR1 and CDR2 (germline): MDHEN, SYDVKM.

This clone has only one observation. This chain uses TRBV5-6 with TRBJ2-3, with 10 bases that match TRBD1. The CDR3 is made up of 16 amino acids. Germline V gene sequence: CDR1 SGHDT, CDR2 YYEEEE. V lost 3 bases and J lost 3; bases outside the gene matches: 7. The CDR3, as DNA: TGTGCCAGCAGCTACCTGACAGGGGGCAGAACAGATACGCAGTATTTT. Translating it yields CASSYLTGGRTDTQYF.

The genes are TRBV5-1 and TRBJ1-1; D not resolved. CDR1 and CDR2 (germline): SGHRS, YFSETQ. CDR3 length: 12 residues. Trimming stripped 4 bases from V and 6 bases from J, with 10 bases between. CDR3 region: CASSAAGSEAFF. DNA of the CDR3: TGCGCCAGCAGCGCGGCGGGGTCTGAAGCTTTCTTT. The full variable domain, its missing parts supplied by reference TRBV5-1 and TRBJ1-1, is KAGVTQTPRYLIKTRGQQVTLSCSPISGHRSVSWYQQTPGQGLQFLFEYFSETQRNKGNFPGRFSGRQFSNSRSEMNVSTLELGDSALYLCASSAAGSEAFFGQGTRLTVV.

This chain uses TRBV9 with TRBJ2-7; a weak D match, TRBD2 (6 bases). The CDR3 extends over 14 amino acids. Per germline, CDR1 SGDLS and CDR2 YYNGEE. Trimming pared 0 bases from V and 5 bases from J, leaving 12 bases between. CDR3 bases: TGTGCCAGCAGCGTAGGGGGACTGGTGGACGAGCAGTACTTC. It is translated as CASSVGGLVDEQYF.

This chain joins TRBV21-1 and TRBJ1-2. TRBV21-1 is shown as a pseudogene. This CDR3 is 16 amino acids long. CDR3 in DNA: TGTGCCAGCAGCAAAAGGGTTAAGGGGGGAGGGTATGGCTACACCTTC. This gives the protein CASSKRVKGGGYGYTF.

V is TRBV10-3 and J is TRBJ2-1; 7 bases fit TRBD1. There are 12 residues in the CDR3. Germline lookup yields CDR1 ENHRY and CDR2 SYGVKD. The ends lost 6 bases at V and 5 bases at J; junction bases unmatched: 1. CDR3 region: CAISGTDNEQFF. The CDR3 DNA reads as TGTGCCATCAGCGGGACAGACAATGAGCAGTTCTTC.

This clone was counted once. This chain connects TRBV6-1 to TRBJ1-5; D not resolved. Trimming left V 4 bases short and J 0 bases short, with 16 bases between. This CDR3 has 17 residues. Germline-derived CDR1 and CDR2 are MNHNS and SASEGT. Here the CDR3 reads CASSVEARFLSNQPQHF. The DNA of the CDR3 is TGTGCCAGCAGTGTTGAGGCACGTTTTCTTAGCAATCAGCCCCAGCATTTT.

The chain links TRBV19 to TRBJ1-5; 9 nucleotides match TRBD1. Germline V gives CDR1 LNHDA, CDR2 SQIVND (reference sequence). The CDR3 length is 19 residues. The V and J ends lost 9 bases and 0 bases, in that order; junction bases with no gene match: 18. The CDR3 region is CASQRLDTQTGGSNQPQHF. In nucleotides, the CDR3 is TGTGCCAGCCAACGGCTCGATACCCAGACAGGGGGTAGCAATCAGCCCCAGCATTTT.

The chain joins TRBV4-3 to TRBJ1-2; TRBD1 matches 7 bases. This CDR3 region has 16 residues. The trim removed 1 base at V and 2 bases at J, leaving 7 bases unmatched. Germline V gene data show CDR1 as LGHNA and CDR2 as YSLEER. The CDR3 reads CASSQAGTARNYGYTF. The CDR3 nucleotides are TGCGCCAGCAGCCAAGCTGGGACAGCAAGGAACTATGGCTACACCTTC.

The chain couples TRBV6-1 to TRBJ2-5; TRBD2 matches at 9 bases. After removal of 1 base from V and 1 base from J, the junction contained 1 base not matched to a gene. In germline, CDR1 is MNHNS, CDR2 SASEGT. This CDR3 region has 15 residues. As DNA, the CDR3 is TGTGCCAGCAGTGAAGAGCGGGGGGCCCAAGAGACCCAGTACTTC. Protein: CASSEERGAQETQYF.

The chain carries TRBV7-2 and TRBJ2-1; D is unclear. This CDR3 is built from 14 residues. CDR1 and CDR2 from the germline V gene are SGHTA and FQGNSA. V dropped 0 bases and J dropped 9 bases, with 12 bases sitting between them. The CDR3 is CASSLASVSREQFF. The CDR3, as DNA: TGTGCCAGCAGCTTAGCCTCGGTCTCACGTGAGCAGTTCTTC.

V and J are TRBV4-1 and TRBJ2-2, with D maybe TRBD1 (6 bases). The CDR3 contains 17 residues. Germline CDR1 MGHRA, CDR2 YSYEKL. V lost 3 bases, J lost 3 bases, and 17 bases lay in between. CDR3 sequence: CASSHRGGFGDTGELFF. The CDR3 region has the DNA TGCGCCAGCAGCCATCGAGGGGGTTTTGGGGACACCGGGGAGCTGTTTTTT.

This chain links TRBV4-1 with TRBJ1-1, with D unclear. The CDR3 contains 13 residues. Trimming pared 6 bases from V and 1 base from J, leaving 9 bases between. Germline values: CDR1 MGHRA, CDR2 YSYEKL. CDR3 DNA: TGCGCCAGCAGTCGCCCAGGGAACACTGAAGCTTTCTTT. Protein: CASSRPGNTEAFF.

This chain uses TRBV4-1 with TRBJ1-1, with a possible D match to TRBD1 (6 bases). There are 15 residues in the CDR3. Germline CDR1 is MGHRA and CDR2 is YSYEKL. V was clipped by 0 bases and J by 10 bases, with 18 bases between them. CDR3 nucleotides: TGCGCCAGCAGCCAAGATGATTCGGGGGGCCGGCGAGCTTTCTTT. This gives the protein CASSQDDSGGRRAFF.

The CDR3 spells CASSPGTSGSLDTQYF. Here the CDR3 DNA reads TGTGCCAGCAGCCCCGGGACTAGCGGGAGTTTAGATACGCAGTATTTT. The chain links TRBV7-2 to TRBJ2-3; TRBD2 matches 14 bases. V lost 5 bases, J lost 5 bases, and 6 bases stayed unmatched. The germline gives CDR1 SGHTA, CDR2 FQGNSA. The CDR3 runs 16 residues.

This sequence joins TRBV29-1 and TRBJ1-2, with 9 bases identical to TRBD1. This CDR3 region has 15 residues. CDR1 and CDR2 (germline): SQVTM, ANQGSEA. J was trimmed by 4 bases and V by 3 bases; bases with no gene match: 9. For the CDR3, the DNA is TGCAGCGTTGACAAAGGGACAGGGAGGAGCTATGGCTACACCTTC. Residues: CSVDKGTGRSYGYTF.

The CDR3 bases are TGTGCCAGCAGCTTGAACCGACAGGGGTATCAGCCCCAGCATTTT. Its translation: CASSLNRQGYQPQHF. This chain links TRBV5-8 with TRBJ1-5; 8 positions agree with TRBD1. The ends lost 1 base at V and 5 bases at J; junction bases unmatched: 5. Germline CDR1 reads SGHTS; CDR2 reads YDEGEE. The CDR3 runs to 15 residues.

The CDR3 spells CASSLASADTQYF. DNA of the CDR3: TGTGCCAGCAGCTTAGCTTCGGCAGATACGCAGTATTTT. The chain recombines TRBV7-7 with TRBJ2-3; D remains ambiguous. This CDR3 is 13 amino acids long. The ends were cut back, 0 bases at V and 4 bases at J, with 5 bases in the middle. CDR1 is SSHAT, CDR2 FNYEAQ, per germline (reference sequence).

The rearrangement links TRBV13 to TRBJ2-5; 9 nucleotides line up with TRBD2. Per germline, CDR1 PRHDT and CDR2 FYEKMQ (reference sequence). The CDR3 sequence is 16 residues long. Unmatched junction bases numbered 7, after V lost 5 bases and J lost 0 bases. CDR3 nucleotide sequence: TGTGCCAGCAGCCAGACAAGCGGGGGGAACCAAGAGACCCAGTACTTC. Translation: CASSQTSGGNQETQYF.